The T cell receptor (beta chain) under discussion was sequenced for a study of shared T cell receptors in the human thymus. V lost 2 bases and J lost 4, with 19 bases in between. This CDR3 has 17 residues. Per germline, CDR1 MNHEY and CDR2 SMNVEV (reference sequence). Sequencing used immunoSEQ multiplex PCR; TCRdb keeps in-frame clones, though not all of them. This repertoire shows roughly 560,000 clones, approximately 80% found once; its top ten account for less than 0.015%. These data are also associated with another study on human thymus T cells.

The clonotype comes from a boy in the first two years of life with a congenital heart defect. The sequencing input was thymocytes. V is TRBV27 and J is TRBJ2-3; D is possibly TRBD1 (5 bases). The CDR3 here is CASSLKGHVRISDTQYF. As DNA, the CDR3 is TGTGCCAGCAGTTTAAAAGGACACGTTCGAATATCAGATACGCAGTATTTT.